This T cell receptor beta chain was documented in a study of T cell clonality in common variable immunodeficiency. Study-wide results and limits: Fewer deletions and N-nucleotide insertions were reportedly seen in common variable immunodeficiency TCR beta sequences. Shared TCRbeta clones were fewer between CVID subjects than controls.

For this clone: Its antigen is as yet unknown. The CDR3 extends 3 residues past the end of the read, so its final part is completed from the germline J gene.

Germline V lookup: CDR1 LNHDA, CDR2 SQIVND (reference sequence). After removal of 5 bases from V and 7 bases from J, the junction contained 8 bases not matched to a gene. The CDR3 is made up of 14 amino acids. Measured with immunoSEQ multiplex PCR; TCRdb has only the in-frame clones, and not every one. Found here are approximately 8,800 clones; the top ten clones hold around 3.8%. Sequenced material: peripheral blood mononuclear cells. V usage is TRBV19 and J usage is TRBJ1-1; 9 bases are a match to TRBD1. This TCR was sampled from a human donor with common variable immunodeficiency. The part of the CDR3 DNA that was read is TGTGCCAGTAGTCCCCGGACAGGGGTGGGTGAA. Translated, it gives CASSPRTGVGE. In full, the CDR3 is CASSPRTGVGEAFF.